The rows below give T cell receptor beta chains drawn from one sample of a study of shared clonotypes between healthy human individuals. Generated by immunoSEQ multiplex PCR, the TCRdb table keeps only in-frame clones and is missing some. The sample yields some 1 million clones, about 76% seen once. Source material: memory CD4+ T cells sorted from blood. The receptors here all came from a man between 18 and 35 years old in good health. Each CDR3 is given with its conserved first and last residue. A D gene is named only where the DNA matches it firmly. Clone size is shown for a subset of rows, as once, few, many or a class of expanded clone.

v_call	d_call	j_call	clone_size	cdr3_aa	cdr3_nt
TRBV9	TRBD2	TRBJ2-7	NA	CASSVGWEGYEQYF	TGTGCCAGCAGCGTAGGTTGGGAGGGCTACGAGCAGTACTTC
TRBV10-3	NA	TRBJ2-7	NA	CAISEMTTIYEQYF	TGTGCCATCAGTGAGATGACTACGATCTACGAGCAGTACTTC
TRBV27	TRBD1	TRBJ1-2	NA	CASSLSGRQGRGRNYGYTF	TGTGCCAGCAGTTTATCCGGACGACAGGGCAGAGGTCGAAATTATGGCTACACCTTC
TRBV2	NA	TRBJ2-2	NA	CASSGGAGELFF	TGTGCCAGCAGCGGAGGGGCCGGGGAGCTGTTTTTT
TRBV2	NA	TRBJ1-1	NA	CASIGRIEAFF	TGTGCCAGCATCGGACGAATTGAAGCTTTCTTT
TRBV9	NA	TRBJ2-2	NA	CASSPAWGINTGELFF	TGTGCCAGCAGCCCTGCCTGGGGGATTAACACCGGGGAGCTGTTTTTT
TRBV5-1	NA	TRBJ1-1	NA	CASSFQNTEAFF	TGCGCCAGCAGCTTTCAGAACACTGAAGCTTTCTTT
TRBV10-2	TRBD2	TRBJ2-7	NA	CASSRGGGRISYEQYF	TGCGCCAGCAGCCGAGGCGGGGGTCGGATAAGCTACGAGCAGTACTTC
TRBV6-5	NA	TRBJ1-4	NA	CASSRQGGSNEKLFF	TGTGCCAGCAGTCGCCAAGGGGGATCTAATGAAAAACTGTTTTTT
TRBV7-2	NA	TRBJ2-7	NA	CASSPRDDSYEQYF	TGTGCCAGCAGCCCCCGAGACGATTCCTACGAGCAGTACTTC
TRBV7-2	TRBD2	TRBJ2-3	NA	CASSLVRLAGDTDTQYF	TGTGCCAGCAGCTTAGTACGACTAGCGGGGGACACAGATACGCAGTATTTT
TRBV6-6	NA	TRBJ2-1	NA	CASSQQGSSYNEQFF	TGTGCCAGCAGTCAACAGGGAAGCTCCTACAATGAGCAGTTCTTC
TRBV6-5	NA	TRBJ1-2	NA	CASSYSGDGYGYTF	TGTGCCAGCAGTTACTCGGGGGACGGCTATGGCTACACCTTC
TRBV5-4	NA	TRBJ2-1	NA	CASSLGVDSSYNEQFF	TGTGCCAGCAGCTTGGGAGTGGACAGCTCCTACAATGAGCAGTTCTTC
TRBV5-1	TRBD1	TRBJ2-6	NA	CASLQGAQTSGANVLTF	TGCGCCAGCCTACAGGGGGCGCAAACCTCTGGGGCCAACGTCCTGACTTTC
TRBV6-6	NA	TRBJ1-1	NA	CASSRSGPNTEAFF	TGTGCCAGCAGTCGGTCTGGACCGAACACTGAAGCTTTCTTT
TRBV25-1	NA	TRBJ2-3	NA	CASSSERQTDTQYF	TGTGCCAGCAGTTCCGAAAGGCAGACAGATACGCAGTATTTT
TRBV29-1	NA	TRBJ2-5	once	CSVEAGATGGETQYF	TGCAGCGTTGAAGCCGGGGCCACGGGTGGAGAGACCCAGTACTTC
TRBV6-1	NA	TRBJ1-6	once	CASSETGHYNSPLHF	TGTGCCAGCAGTGAAACTGGGCACTATAATTCACCCCTCCACTTT
TRBV6-6	NA	TRBJ2-3	NA	CASRGGPRRDTQYF	TGTGCCAGCAGGGGCGGGCCCCGCAGAGATACGCAGTATTTT
TRBV2	NA	TRBJ1-1	NA	CASSEGGRNTEAFF	TGTGCCAGCAGTGAAGGAGGGAGGAACACTGAAGCTTTCTTT
TRBV10-1	NA	TRBJ2-7	NA	CASSESWHSGEQYF	TGCGCCAGCAGTGAGTCTTGGCACTCCGGCGAGCAGTACTTC
TRBV30	NA	TRBJ1-2	few	CAWSFPVWRVDAGYTF	TGTGCCTGGAGTTTCCCGGTTTGGAGGGTGGATGCTGGCTACACCTTC
TRBV11-3	TRBD2	TRBJ2-2	few	CASSQTSGVPGELFF	TGTGCCAGCAGCCAGACTAGCGGGGTCCCCGGGGAGCTGTTTTTT
TRBV11-1	TRBD2	TRBJ2-7	NA	CASSTSGGDYEQYF	TGTGCCAGCAGCACCAGCGGGGGGGACTACGAGCAGTACTTC
TRBV9	TRBD1	TRBJ1-6	NA	CASSVGTGDSPLHF	TGTGCCAGCAGCGTAGGGACAGGGGACTCACCCCTCCACTTT
TRBV7-9	NA	TRBJ2-7	NA	CASSRGPEYEQYF	TGTGCCAGCAGCCGGGGTCCTGAATACGAGCAGTACTTC
TRBV10-2	TRBD2	TRBJ2-7	NA	CASKGTSGLSSYEQYF	TGCGCCAGCAAGGGGACTAGCGGGCTGAGCTCCTACGAGCAGTACTTC
TRBV19	TRBD2	TRBJ2-7	few	CASSTSGKGSYEQYF	TGTGCCAGTAGTACTAGCGGCAAGGGGTCCTACGAGCAGTACTTC
TRBV19	TRBD1	TRBJ2-7	NA	CASRGQGARGYEQYF	TGTGCCAGTAGGGGACAGGGGGCGCGCGGATACGAGCAGTACTTC
TRBV19	TRBD2	TRBJ2-1	NA	CASSSPGLAGGWNEQFF	TGTGCCAGTAGTTCGCCGGGACTAGCGGGAGGGTGGAATGAGCAGTTCTTC
TRBV6-6	TRBD2	TRBJ2-5	NA	CASSRGGTQETQYF	TGTGCCAGCAGTCGCGGGGGGACCCAAGAGACCCAGTACTTC
TRBV5-4	NA	TRBJ1-1	NA	CATTTPNTEAFF	TGTGCCACCACCACCCCGAACACTGAAGCTTTCTTT
TRBV7-2	NA	TRBJ1-5	few	CASSLDNGGRPQHF	TGTGCCAGCAGCTTAGATAACGGTGGGAGGCCCCAGCATTTT
TRBV7-8	TRBD2	TRBJ2-7	NA	CASSYSSGTTYEQYF	TGTGCCAGCAGCTACTCTAGCGGGACAACCTACGAGCAGTACTTC
TRBV5-1	NA	TRBJ1-6	once	CASSSERGSSNSPLHF	TGCGCCAGCAGCTCGGAAAGAGGGAGTTCGAATTCACCCCTCCACTTT
TRBV1	NA	TRBJ1-1	NA	CTSSQHRVWGTNTEAFF	TGCACCAGCAGCCAACATCGTGTTTGGGGGACTAACACTGAAGCTTTCTTT
TRBV7-2	NA	TRBJ2-5	NA	CASSLGPPRETQYF	TGTGCCAGCAGCCTCGGACCCCCCAGGGAGACCCAGTACTTC
TRBV5-1	NA	TRBJ2-7	NA	CASSLVVGPAYEQYF	TGCGCCAGCAGCTTGGTGGTGGGGCCGGCCTACGAGCAGTACTTC
TRBV29-1	NA	TRBJ2-7	NA	CSVEGRYEQYF	TGCAGCGTTGAAGGCCGCTACGAGCAGTACTTC
TRBV7-2	TRBD1	TRBJ2-7	few	CASSLGGTGVQKQYF	TGTGCCAGCAGCTTAGGCGGGACAGGGGTTCAGAAGCAGTACTTC
TRBV5-1	NA	TRBJ2-6	NA	CASSSPGVSGANVLTF	TGCGCCAGCAGCTCGCCAGGGGTCTCTGGGGCCAACGTCCTGACTTTC
TRBV7-6	TRBD1	TRBJ2-7	NA	CASSRQGSYEQYF	TGTGCCAGCAGTCGACAGGGGAGCTACGAGCAGTACTTC
TRBV6-1	TRBD1	TRBJ1-2	NA	CASSERGQGGGYTF	TGTGCCAGCAGTGAAAGAGGACAGGGTGGAGGCTACACCTTC
TRBV7-2	TRBD1	TRBJ2-1	NA	CASSPRTGKGNEQFF	TGTGCCAGCAGCCCTCGGACAGGGAAGGGTAATGAGCAGTTCTTC
TRBV18	NA	TRBJ1-1	NA	CASSPRGRQNTEAFF	TGTGCCAGCTCACCGAGGGGGAGACAGAACACTGAAGCTTTCTTT
TRBV20-1	NA	TRBJ2-5	NA	CSLLDQETQYF	TGCAGTCTCCTGGACCAAGAGACCCAGTACTTC
TRBV2	TRBD1	TRBJ1-1	many	CARSGTGGTEAFF	TGTGCCAGATCCGGGACAGGGGGGACTGAAGCTTTCTTT
TRBV6-1	NA	TRBJ2-2	NA	CASTRKGENTGELFF	TGTGCCAGCACTAGGAAGGGGGAGAACACCGGGGAGCTGTTTTTT
TRBV6-6	TRBD1	TRBJ2-1	once	CASSWDREAYNEQFF	TGTGCCAGCAGTTGGGACAGGGAGGCCTACAATGAGCAGTTCTTC
TRBV2	NA	TRBJ2-6	NA	CASSVIPSGANVLTF	TGTGCCAGCAGTGTTATTCCCTCTGGGGCCAACGTCCTGACTTTC
TRBV7-2	TRBD2	TRBJ2-3	NA	CASSQTSGRAGDTQYF	TGTGCCAGCAGTCAGACTAGCGGGAGGGCCGGGGATACGCAGTATTTT
TRBV18	NA	TRBJ2-3	NA	CASSRDTLTDTQYF	TGTGCCAGCTCAAGGGACACCCTCACAGATACGCAGTATTTT
TRBV5-1	NA	TRBJ2-3	NA	CASSYGGSTDTQYF	TGCGCCAGCAGCTACGGGGGTAGCACAGATACGCAGTATTTT
TRBV7-2	NA	TRBJ2-1	few	CASSFSQRNEQFF	TGTGCCAGCAGCTTTTCCCAACGCAATGAGCAGTTCTTC
TRBV7-2	NA	TRBJ2-1	NA	CASSQGSWGYNEQFF	TGTGCCAGCAGCCAGGGTTCCTGGGGTTACAATGAGCAGTTCTTC
TRBV12-2	NA	TRBJ2-3	NA	CASRLEKRAFTDTQYF	TGTGCAAGTCGCTTAGAAAAGCGGGCCTTCACAGATACGCAGTATTTT
TRBV5-4	TRBD2	TRBJ2-5	NA	CASSFWTSKETQYF	TGTGCCAGCAGCTTTTGGACTAGCAAGGAGACCCAGTACTTC
TRBV6-5	NA	TRBJ1-2	NA	CASSYFHSNGYTF	TGTGCCAGCAGTTACTTTCACAGTAATGGCTACACCTTC